Listed here are 9 T cell receptor beta chains from one sample, sequenced in a study of cytomegalovirus exposure and HLA in healthy donors. Vbeta (60) and Jbeta (13) primers were used in the PCR. Measured with immunoSEQ multiplex PCR; TCRdb has only the in-frame clones, and not every one. The data contain approximately 97,000 clones, 73% of them singletons. Sequencing was done on a sample of PBMCs. The receptors stem from a man aged 35-49 years in good health and CMV-seronegative.

The J gene is TRBJ2-7, the V gene TRBV4-1, with TRBD1 matching 7 bases. The CDR3 is 14 residues long. V was clipped by 2 bases and J by 4 bases; unmatched bases: 5. Germline assignment: CDR1 MGHRA and CDR2 YSYEKL. The CDR3 spells CASSQIDRAYEQYF. CDR3 in DNA: TGCGCCAGCAGCCAAATAGACAGGGCTTACGAGCAGTACTTC.

The chain recombines TRBV30 with TRBJ1-5, with 7 bases fitting TRBD1. The trim removed 2 bases at V and 5 bases at J, leaving 3 bases unmatched. Germline V gene lookup returns CDR1 GTSNPN and CDR2 SVGIG (reference sequence). CDR3 length: 13 residues. The chain's CDR3 is CAWSFTGDQPQHF. For the CDR3, the DNA is TGTGCCTGGAGTTTCACAGGGGATCAGCCCCAGCATTTT. The full variable domain, with the rest looked up from reference TRBV30 and TRBJ1-5, is SQTIHQWPATLVQPVGSPLSLECTVEGTSNPNLYWYRQAAGRGLQLLFYSVGIGQISSEVPQNLSASRPQDRQFILSSKKLLLSDSGFYLCAWSFTGDQPQHFGDGTRLSIL.

The chain employs TRBV29-1 and TRBJ1-2; 10 nucleotides align to TRBD1. V lost 4 bases to trimming and J lost 4 bases; unmatched junction nucleotides: 3. Per germline, CDR1 SQVTM and CDR2 ANQGSEA. The CDR3 length is 13 residues. CDR3 in DNA: TGCAGCGTTGGGACAGGGGGGGTCTATGGCTACACCTTC. This translates into CSVGTGGVYGYTF.

The chain employs TRBV4-2 and TRBJ1-6; D remains unclear. The CDR3 loop spans 13 amino acids. The germline gives CDR1 LGHNA, CDR2 YNFKEQ. V gave up 4 bases and J gave up 7 bases, with 8 bases separating them. CDR3 in DNA: TGTGCCAGCAGCCGAGAACTCAATTCACCCCTCCACTTT. Translation: CASSRELNSPLHF.

This rearrangement joins TRBV5-1 to TRBJ2-7; TRBD1 matches 11 bases. The CDR3 covers 16 residues. Unmatched junction bases numbered 5, after V lost 1 base and J lost 2 bases. Germline CDR1 reads SGHRS; CDR2 reads YFSETQ. CDR3 coding DNA: TGCGCCAGCAGCTTGTTCCCGGGACAGGGGGCCTACGAGCAGTACTTC. Its translation: CASSLFPGQGAYEQYF.

The chain has TRBV10-3 and TRBJ2-1, with 8 positions matching TRBD1. Germline V gene sequence: CDR1 ENHRY, CDR2 SYGVKD. The CDR3 extends over 14 amino acids. V dropped 10 bases and J dropped 1; count of bases not matched to a gene: 6. For the CDR3, the DNA is TGTGCCAGCACGACAGGGGTTTCCTACAATGAGCAGTTCTTC. Translated, it gives CASTTGVSYNEQFF.

This clone was found once. This chain joins TRBV4-2 and TRBJ2-7, with 13 nucleotides matching TRBD2. Germline V CDR1 and CDR2: LGHNA, YNFKEQ. The V and J ends lost 1 base and 4 bases, in that order; junction bases with no gene match: 1. CDR3 size: 15 residues. Here the CDR3 reads CASSQATSGGYEQYF. CDR3 coding DNA: TGTGCCAGCAGCCAAGCGACTAGCGGGGGGTACGAGCAGTACTTC.

The sample holds a few counts of this clone. This chain connects TRBV5-1 to TRBJ1-3, with 10 bases identical to TRBD1. V was clipped by 4 bases and J by 4 bases; unmatched bases: 8. CDR3 length: 16 residues. The germline V gene encodes CDR1 SGHRS and CDR2 YFSETQ. The CDR3 DNA follows: TGCGCCAGCAGCGGCCGGGACAGGGGATCAGGAAACACCATATATTTT. Translating it yields CASSGRDRGSGNTIYF.

The chain combines TRBV29-1 with TRBJ1-2; TRBD1 aligns across 9 bases. This CDR3 has 15 residues. With 6 bases clipped from V and 8 bases from J, the junction kept 16 bases outside the gene matches. Germline V lookup: CDR1 SQVTM, CDR2 ANQGSEA. The CDR3 nucleotides are TGCAGCGTCGACAACCTTACAGGGGGCCGTGGGGGCTACACCTTC. This codes for CSVDNLTGGRGGYTF.